The subject of this entry is one TCR beta chain. Its antigen is not identified. Noted treatment: oral pan-JAK inhibitor, 5-10 mg twice daily. In alopecia areata patients, both lesional scalp punch biopsies and peripheral blood were collected. This sample is drawn from a study of CD8+ T cells in alopecia areata. Study at large: Patients remained on tofacitinib for 6 to 18 months and then went 6 months without it. General study results and limits: Throughout tofacitinib, many expanded lesional clones continued to persist in scalp and blood.

Between the trimmed V and J ends, which lost 2 bases and 6 bases, there was a span of 4 bases. The length of the CDR3 is 12 residues. The germline gives CDR1 SEHNR, CDR2 FQNEAQ (reference sequence). The sequencing template was cDNA reverse transcribed from extracted RNA. Data came from immunoSEQ multiplex PCR; TCRdb stores just in-frame clones and leaves some out. The sample holds about 130,000 clones, less than 70% seen once. The sequence came from a human donor with alopecia areata. This chain connects TRBV7-9 to TRBJ2-2; no definite D call. This sample comprised CD8+ T cells sorted from blood, obtained at week 4, from a patient treated with tofacitinib. This CDR3 reads CASSLSPGELFF. The CDR3 DNA sequence: TGTGCCAGCAGCTTATCTCCCGGGGAGCTGTTTTTT.